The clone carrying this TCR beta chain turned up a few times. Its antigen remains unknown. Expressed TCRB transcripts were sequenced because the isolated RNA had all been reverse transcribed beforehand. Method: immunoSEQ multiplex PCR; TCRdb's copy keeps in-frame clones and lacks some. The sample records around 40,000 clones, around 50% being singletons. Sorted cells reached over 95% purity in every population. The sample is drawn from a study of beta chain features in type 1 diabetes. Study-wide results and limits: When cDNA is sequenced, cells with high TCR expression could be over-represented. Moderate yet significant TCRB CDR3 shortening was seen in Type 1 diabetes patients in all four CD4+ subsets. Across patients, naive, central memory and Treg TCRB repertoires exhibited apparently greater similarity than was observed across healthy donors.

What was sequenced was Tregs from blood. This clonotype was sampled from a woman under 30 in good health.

CDR3 bases: TGCAGCACTATTCAGGCAGGGCTCACAGATACGCAGTATTTT. It yields the protein CSTIQAGLTDTQYF. The chain couples TRBV29-1 to TRBJ2-3, with D perhaps TRBD1 (5 bases). CDR1 and CDR2 (germline): SQVTM, ANQGSEA. Deletions cut 8 bases from V and 2 bases from J, with 17 bases between. CDR3 length: 14 amino acids.